A selection of T cell receptor beta chains follows, all from one sample in a study of CD8+ T cells in alopecia areata. Here immunoSEQ multiplex PCR was the method, and the copy in TCRdb shows in-frame clones only, minus some. The sample consists of over 120,000 clones, roughly 54% of them appearing once. The sequencing here drew on CD8+ T cells sorted from blood, taken at week 4, from a patient treated with tofacitinib. These receptors came from a human donor with alopecia areata. Each CDR3 is given with its conserved first and last residue. D genes are given only for firm matches. Expanded clones are given a class, and other clones once, few, many or no size at all.

j_call d_call v_call clone_size cdr3_nt cdr3_aa
TRBJ1-6 - TRBV4-1 - TGCGCCAGCAGCCAAAGAACAGCGCTGGTTAATTCACCCCTCCACTTT CASSQRTALVNSPLHF
TRBJ2-1 TRBD2 TRBV7-6 few TGTGCCAGCAGCTTACTAGCGGGCCCCTGGGGTGAGCAGTTCTTC CASSLLAGPWGEQFF
TRBJ2-6 - TRBV19 few TGTGCCAGTAGGGCCCGGGTTTATCCCGCCAACGTCCTGACTTTC CASRARVYPANVLTF
TRBJ1-5 - TRBV27 - TGTGCCAGCAGTCCGGGACAAACTTATCAGCCCCAGCATTTT CASSPGQTYQPQHF
TRBJ2-7 - TRBV2 few TGTGCCAGCACTCAACGCTACGAGCAGTACTTC CASTQRYEQYF
TRBJ1-5 TRBD1 TRBV7-9 - TGTGCCAGCAGCTTAGATTTGCGGGACAGGGGGGTCCGGCCCCAGCATTTT CASSLDLRDRGVRPQHF
TRBJ2-7 - TRBV4-1 - TGCGCCAGCAGCCAAGGGCTAGGTTACGAGCAGTACTTC CASSQGLGYEQYF
TRBJ1-1 - TRBV7-2 - TGTGCCAGCAGTTTTAACCAAGGGAACACTGAAGCTTTCTTT CASSFNQGNTEAFF
TRBJ2-3 - TRBV29-1 few TGCAGCGTTGTGGGGGCCGAGGCGGACCCGACCACAGATACGCAGTATTTT CSVVGAEADPTTDTQYF
TRBJ2-1 - TRBV5-4 many TGCGCCAGCAGCCAAAGATCGGGTTACAATGAGCAGTTCTTC CASSQRSGYNEQFF
TRBJ2-5 - TRBV7-9 - TGTGCCAGCAGCCGTAGACCGCGCGGTATTGAGACCCAGTACTTC CASSRRPRGIETQYF
TRBJ2-1 - TRBV13 - TGTGCCAGCAGCCCCGCTGTAGGGGGGGTCAATGAGCAGTTCTTC CASSPAVGGVNEQFF
TRBJ1-2 TRBD1 TRBV29-1 - TGCAGCGTGAGGGGACAGGGCTCGAACTATGGCTACACCTTC CSVRGQGSNYGYTF
TRBJ2-7 - TRBV25-1 - TGTGCCAGCAGTGATTTATATGTCAGGGCTGACGAGCAGTACTTC CASSDLYVRADEQYF
TRBJ2-7 - TRBV29-1 - TGCAGCGTTGATCTCGGACAAGACTACGAGCAGTACTTC CSVDLGQDYEQYF
TRBJ1-4 - TRBV7-2 - TGTGCCAGCAGCTTAAAAGCCCTCGGGGAAAAACTGTTTTTT CASSLKALGEKLFF
TRBJ2-7 - TRBV4-1 few TGCGCCAGCAGCCAAGATCAGGAGACCTACGCGCAGTACTTC CASSQDQETYAQYF
TRBJ2-7 TRBD1 TRBV10-3 - TGTGCCATCAGTGAGTCCCGGACAGGGACCTACGAGCAGTACTTC CAISESRTGTYEQYF
TRBJ2-7 - TRBV2 few TGTGCCAGCAGTGAAGGGTCCAGCTACGAGCAGTACTTC CASSEGSSYEQYF
TRBJ1-2 - TRBV7-9 once TGTGCCAGCAGACCAGGGCAGAGCAACGTAGGCTACACCTTC CASRPGQSNVGYTF
TRBJ1-3 - TRBV7-3 few TGTGCCAGCAGCTTAGCAGGACCTGGAAACACCATATATTTT CASSLAGPGNTIYF
TRBJ2-1 TRBD2 TRBV7-6 few TGTGCCAGCAGCAATAGCGGGGGCGGATACAATGAGCAGTTCTTC CASSNSGGGYNEQFF
TRBJ2-3 - TRBV5-1 - TGCGCCAGCAGCTTGGGAGCACTTACCACAGATACGCAGTATTTT CASSLGALTTDTQYF
TRBJ2-5 - TRBV29-1 - TGCAGCGTTGCCCCCACCCGGGACACTTTACAAGAGACCCAGTACTTC CSVAPTRDTLQETQYF
TRBJ2-3 TRBD2 TRBV5-1 - TGCGCCAGCAGCCCAAGACTAGCGGGGGGCACAGATACGCAGTATTTT CASSPRLAGGTDTQYF
TRBJ2-7 - TRBV2 - TGTGCCAGCAGTGAACTTGCCGGGACCAGGCGGTACGAGCAGTACTTC CASSELAGTRRYEQYF
TRBJ2-7 TRBD1 TRBV30 - TGTGCCTGGAGTGGTGATACAGGGGACGAGCAGTACTTC CAWSGDTGDEQYF
TRBJ1-5 TRBD1 TRBV6-5 - TGTGCCAGCAGTTCGAGACAGGGCGGCAATCAGCCCCAGCATTTT CASSSRQGGNQPQHF
TRBJ2-7 - TRBV7-9 - TGTGCCAGCAGCCTCGATTACGAGCAGTACTTC CASSLDYEQYF